This TCR beta chain is drawn from a study of T cells in Graves' hyperthyroidism and ophthalmopathy. From RNA transcripts, TCR beta CDR3 regions were amplified. First-round RT-PCR with HTBI primers amplified the TCR CDR3 region. TCRdb reprocessed the multiplex PCR reads via MiXCR and lists one record per CDR3 protein. This table has 700,000 to 850,000 distinct CDR3 sequences, over 35% appearing once. No ophthalmopathy progression within 18 months constituted stable Graves' hyperthyroidism. Exclusion of a patient resulted from uncontrolled infection, other autoimmune disease, pregnancy or lactation. Germline loops: CDR1 MRHNA, CDR2 SNTAGT. CDR3 length equals 13 residues. V lost 4 bases, J lost 10 bases, and 11 bases lay in between. This clonotype has a count of ten or more. Its specificity is unknown. Findings of the study overall: From stable hyperthyroidism, ophthalmopathy was separated by a 13 V-J model.

V is TRBV6-4 and J is TRBJ1-6, with D uncertain. The sequenced sample was blood. The origin of this receptor is a woman aged 40 to 55 with Graves' hyperthyroidism. In nucleotides, the CDR3 is TGTGCCAGCAGTGGTGACCGGTCCTCACCCCTCCACTTT. This encodes CASSGDRSSPLHF.